These 2 T cell receptor beta chains were sequenced from one sample in a study of OX40 agonist ivuxolimab in advanced cancers. Sequencing used immunoSEQ multiplex PCR; TCRdb keeps in-frame clones, though not all of them. Of 100,000 or so clones in the sample, roughly 90% were seen once. Sample: CD4+ or CD8+ T cells sorted from blood, taken in a trial of the OX40 agonist ivuxolimab. All receptors come from an adult with an advanced solid tumor such as melanoma, head and neck, liver or kidney cancer.

The chain couples TRBV5-4 to TRBJ1-3; TRBD1 is a possible D gene (5 bases). The CDR3 runs to 15 residues. The germline CDR1 and CDR2 sequences are SGHNT and YYREEE (reference sequence). With 5 bases removed from V and 0 bases from J, the gap between germline ends came to 12 bases. In nucleotides, the CDR3 is TGTGCCAGCAGTTGGGACCGGAGCTCTGGAAACACCATATATTTT. This translates into CASSWDRSSGNTIYF.

This sequence joins TRBV6-6 and TRBJ1-1; 7 positions agree with TRBD1. Germline trimming cut 8 bases from V and 1 base from J; bases unmatched to any gene: 1. The germline gives CDR1 MNHNY, CDR2 SVGAGI (reference sequence). The CDR3 length is 12 residues. Here the CDR3 DNA reads TGTGCCAGCGGACAGGCGAACACTGAAGCTTTCTTT. It is translated as CASGQANTEAFF.